This is a list of T cell receptor beta chains from one sample in a study of blood T cell repertoires in COVID-19. TCRdb's table, derived via immunoSEQ multiplex PCR, lists solely in-frame clones and lacks some. The sample gives more than 300,000 clones, 88% of which show up once; more than 0.95% is in the top ten. Sequenced material: PBMCs or T cells enriched from blood (not recorded which). All receptors come from a woman aged 18 to 35 who had recovered from COVID-19. The CDR3 runs from the conserved cysteine through the conserved F or W. Expanded clones get a size class; other rows say once, few or many, or leave the size out.

j_call clone_size v_call cdr3_aa
TRBJ1-6 - TRBV21-1 CASSARQGNSPLHF
TRBJ2-1 once TRBV24-1 CATSGVSGGIYNEQFF
TRBJ2-7 - TRBV7-9 CASSSRDSSPEQYF
TRBJ1-1 - TRBV11-3 CASSLGYSGDTEAFF
TRBJ2-7 few TRBV6-2/TRBV6-3 CASSYSDTYEQYF
TRBJ1-1 - TRBV25-1 CASSQGALEAFF
TRBJ1-1 - TRBV7-9 CASSYTGGMNTEAFF
TRBJ1-5 - TRBV24-1 CATSDVGGLSQPQHF
TRBJ2-3 few TRBV19 CASSTDRDTQYF
TRBJ2-1 once TRBV29-1 CSVGDRGHEQFF
TRBJ2-3 - TRBV12-3/TRBV12-4 CASSFGTDTQYF
TRBJ1-1 - TRBV2 CASSEAQGLYPEAFF
TRBJ2-7 - TRBV2 CASSDTRGEWEQYF
TRBJ2-7 - TRBV7-8 CASSPIWDRFYEQYF
TRBJ2-2 - TRBV24-1 CATRRLTTGEDGELFF
TRBJ1-5 - TRBV7-2 CASSLVFEDQPQHF
TRBJ1-3 - TRBV2 CARIQRGAGGNTIYF
TRBJ1-2 - TRBV6-5 CASRTSGTANYGYTF
TRBJ2-7 few TRBV2 CASSADRGHIYEQYF
TRBJ1-2 - TRBV7-9 CASSLGTRKESYGYTF
TRBJ2-7 - TRBV19 CASSIGGDPSYEQYF
TRBJ1-2 - TRBV5-6 CASSAGGRYGYTF
TRBJ1-2 - TRBV3-1/TRBV3-2 CASSQDGGTGINYGYTF
TRBJ1-1 - TRBV15 CATYRETGVSTEAFF
TRBJ1-1 - TRBV2 CAPVKGYKGAEAFF
TRBJ1-5 - TRBV5-1 CASSSDSPFSNQPQHF
TRBJ2-3 - TRBV7-3 CASSLVAGGAPHTQYF
TRBJ1-1 - TRBV5-1 CASSLRGAWTEAFF